Listed below are T cell receptor beta chains from one sample, sequenced in a study of blood T cell repertoires in COVID-19. Measured with immunoSEQ multiplex PCR; TCRdb has only the in-frame clones, and not every one. The sample has hundreds of thousands of clones; around 90% are singletons. Sequences were obtained from peripheral blood. The source of these receptors is a woman under 40 with COVID-19, enrolled during active disease. Each CDR3 is given with its conserved first and last residue. The order of the fields is V gene, clone size, J gene, D gene, CDR3 DNA, CDR3 protein. D genes are given only for firm matches. Not every row has a clone size; where given, it reads once, few, many or a size class.

V: TRBV4-3; size: once; J: TRBJ2-3; D: -; DNA: TGCGCCAGCAGCCAAGGGAATAGCGGAGCCTCAGATACGCAGTATTTT; CDR3: CASSQGNSGASDTQYF
V: TRBV4-3; size: -; J: TRBJ2-1; D: TRBD2; DNA: TGCGCCAGCAGCCAAGTGGCGGGGGGCGGCTACAATGAGCAGTTCTTC; CDR3: CASSQVAGGGYNEQFF
V: TRBV6-1; size: -; J: TRBJ1-3; D: -; DNA: TGTGCCAGCAGTGAAATAGACGGGGAGCCATCTGGAAACACCATATATTTT; CDR3: CASSEIDGEPSGNTIYF
V: TRBV10-3; size: -; J: TRBJ2-2; D: -; DNA: TGTGCCATCAGTGACCCCGGGACTCTGAACACCGGGGAGCTGTTTTTT; CDR3: CAISDPGTLNTGELFF
V: TRBV6-5; size: -; J: TRBJ2-1; D: TRBD2; DNA: TGTGCCAGTCGACTAGCGGGATACAATGAGCAGTTCTTC; CDR3: CASRLAGYNEQFF
V: TRBV2; size: -; J: TRBJ1-5; D: -; DNA: TGTGCCAGCAGTGAAGAAGGCGGTGCGCCCCAGCATTTT; CDR3: CASSEEGGAPQHF
V: TRBV5-4; size: -; J: TRBJ2-5; D: TRBD2; DNA: TGTGCCAGCAGCTCTAGCCTAGCGGGCAGTGAGACCCAGTACTTC; CDR3: CASSSSLAGSETQYF
V: TRBV5-1; size: once; J: TRBJ1-1; D: TRBD1; DNA: TGCGCCAGCAGCTTGGCAGACAGGGGGACTGAAGCTTTCTTT; CDR3: CASSLADRGTEAFF
V: TRBV3-1/TRBV3-2; size: -; J: TRBJ2-4; D: -; DNA: TGTGCCAGCAGCCCATACAGGGAGAGGGAAAACATTCAGTACTTC; CDR3: CASSPYRERENIQYF
V: TRBV5-6; size: -; J: TRBJ1-2; D: TRBD1; DNA: TGTGCCAGCAGCTACGATTCAGGGGGCCATGGCTACACCTTC; CDR3: CASSYDSGGHGYTF
V: TRBV5-6; size: -; J: TRBJ1-4; D: -; DNA: TGTGCCAGCAGCTTGGTGCGAACTACTCAGGGAAAACTGTTTTTT; CDR3: CASSLVRTTQGKLFF
V: TRBV28; size: -; J: TRBJ1-6; D: TRBD1; DNA: TGTGCCAGCAGCCGTACTCTGACAGGGGAGGATTCACCCCTCCACTTT; CDR3: CASSRTLTGEDSPLHF
V: TRBV7-9; size: -; J: TRBJ2-1; D: TRBD2; DNA: TGTGCCAGCAGTTCCGGGACTAGCGGGAAGGTGCACCACAATGAGCAGTTCTTC; CDR3: CASSSGTSGKVHHNEQFF
V: TRBV10-2; size: -; J: TRBJ2-7; D: TRBD1; DNA: TGCGCCGCCGGGACAGTAACTTACGAGCAGTACTTC; CDR3: CAAGTVTYEQYF
V: TRBV7-2; size: -; J: TRBJ2-7; D: TRBD1; DNA: TGTGCCAGCAGCTTGCGACAGGGGAGCTCCTACGAGCAGTACTTC; CDR3: CASSLRQGSSYEQYF
V: TRBV5-8; size: once; J: TRBJ2-3; D: -; DNA: TGTGCCAGCAGCTGGGCCGGGACTTCATTAGATACGCAGTATTTT; CDR3: CASSWAGTSLDTQYF
V: TRBV6-6; size: -; J: TRBJ2-3; D: -; DNA: TGTGCCAGCAGTTACTACACAGGGACAGATACGCAGTATTTT; CDR3: CASSYYTGTDTQYF
V: TRBV29-1; size: -; J: TRBJ1-2; D: TRBD1; DNA: TGCAGCGTTGCCAACAGGGGGTCGTCGGGATATGGCTACACCTTC; CDR3: CSVANRGSSGYGYTF
V: TRBV27; size: few; J: TRBJ1-5; D: -; DNA: TGTGCCAGCAGTTTACGGGGGAGCAATCAGCCCCAGCATTTT; CDR3: CASSLRGSNQPQHF
V: TRBV2; size: -; J: TRBJ1-1; D: TRBD1; DNA: TGTGCCAGCAGTACCACAGGGGGACACACTGAAGCTTTCTTT; CDR3: CASSTTGGHTEAFF
V: TRBV11-2; size: -; J: TRBJ2-1; D: TRBD2; DNA: TGTGCCAGCAGCCTGAGACTAGCGGGGGATTACAATGAGCAGTTCTTC; CDR3: CASSLRLAGDYNEQFF
V: TRBV18; size: -; J: TRBJ2-7; D: -; DNA: TGTGCCAGCTCACCACCTGACAGCTACTACGAGCAGTACTTC; CDR3: CASSPPDSYYEQYF
V: TRBV5-1; size: -; J: TRBJ2-1; D: TRBD2; DNA: TGCGCCACCCGGGACGGGGGGGCCGGTGGTGAGCAGTTCTTC; CDR3: CATRDGGAGGEQFF
V: TRBV9; size: -; J: TRBJ2-6; D: -; DNA: TGTGCCAGCAGCGTAGCTCCTAGTGGTGGGGCCAACGTCCTGACTTTC; CDR3: CASSVAPSGGANVLTF
V: TRBV7-2; size: -; J: TRBJ2-3; D: -; DNA: TGTGCCAGCAGCTTAGCGCGAAGCGCTGTGGGCACAGATACGCAGTATTTT; CDR3: CASSLARSAVGTDTQYF
V: TRBV6-1; size: -; J: TRBJ2-7; D: TRBD2; DNA: TGTGCCAGCAGTGATCCTAGGGGAACTAGCGGAGCCTACGAGCAGTACTTC; CDR3: CASSDPRGTSGAYEQYF
V: TRBV4-3; size: once; J: TRBJ1-1; D: TRBD1; DNA: TGCGCCAGCAGCCAAGATAAGGGGGCTAACGCTTTCTTT; CDR3: CASSQDKGANAFF
V: TRBV18; size: -; J: TRBJ2-1; D: TRBD2; DNA: TGTGCCAGCTCGATGTTTGGCGGGGGTGACCTGGGGAATGAGCAGTTCTTC; CDR3: CASSMFGGGDLGNEQFF
V: TRBV14; size: few; J: TRBJ2-1; D: TRBD2; DNA: TGTGCCAGCAGCCCGCGGGGGAGCTCCTACAATGAGCAGTTCTTC; CDR3: CASSPRGSSYNEQFF
V: TRBV3-1/TRBV3-2; size: many; J: TRBJ2-7; D: TRBD2; DNA: TGTGCCAGCAGCCCGGCTTTAGCGGGGAGCTACGAGCAGTACTTC; CDR3: CASSPALAGSYEQYF
V: TRBV4-3; size: -; J: TRBJ2-3; D: TRBD2; DNA: TGCGCCAGCAGCCAAGATTGGGGGACTAGCGGGAGAAATACGCAGTATTTT; CDR3: CASSQDWGTSGRNTQYF
V: TRBV12-3/TRBV12-4; size: once; J: TRBJ1-5; D: -; DNA: TGTGCCAGCAGTCGCTATAGCAATCAGCCCCAGCATTTT; CDR3: CASSRYSNQPQHF
V: TRBV6-2/TRBV6-3; size: -; J: TRBJ2-3; D: TRBD2; DNA: TGTGCCAGCAGTTACTCACCGGGACTAGCGGGAGGGCCTATCAGCACAGATACGCAGTATTTT; CDR3: CASSYSPGLAGGPISTDTQYF
V: TRBV6-5; size: -; J: TRBJ1-3; D: -; DNA: TGTGCCAGCCGCAGGGGACCTGGAAACACCATATATTTT; CDR3: CASRRGPGNTIYF
V: TRBV7-9; size: -; J: TRBJ2-1; D: TRBD1; DNA: TGTGCCAGCAGCCCACCGACAGGGAATGAGCAGTTCTTC; CDR3: CASSPPTGNEQFF
V: TRBV7-8; size: -; J: TRBJ2-1; D: TRBD2; DNA: TGTGCCAGCAGCTTACGGGCTAGCGGCTCCTACAATGAGCAGTTCTTC; CDR3: CASSLRASGSYNEQFF
V: TRBV5-8; size: -; J: TRBJ2-2; D: TRBD1; DNA: TGTGCCAGCAGCTTGGGGACAGGGGCCCCGCCTAACACCGGGGAGCTGTTTTTT; CDR3: CASSLGTGAPPNTGELFF
V: TRBV19; size: -; J: TRBJ2-7; D: -; DNA: TGTGCCAGTAGTATTCAGGGGCAGGCCTGGGAGCAGTACTTC; CDR3: CASSIQGQAWEQYF
V: TRBV12-5; size: -; J: TRBJ1-1; D: TRBD1; DNA: TGTGCTAGTGGTCCCCGCCCAGGGACAGGGAGAACTTTCTTT; CDR3: CASGPRPGTGRTFF
V: TRBV29-1; size: -; J: TRBJ2-5; D: -; DNA: TGCAGCGTTAAACCTCAGGGGCGAGAGACCCAGTACTTC; CDR3: CSVKPQGRETQYF
V: TRBV18; size: -; J: TRBJ2-6; D: -; DNA: TGTGCCAGCTCACCATACATTCAGGAGGCGAGCTCTGGGGCCAACGTCCTGACTTTC; CDR3: CASSPYIQEASSGANVLTF
V: TRBV7-8; size: -; J: TRBJ1-2; D: TRBD1; DNA: TGTGCCAGCAGACAAACAGGGGGGGGTCCCCGGCTCTATGGCTACACCTTC; CDR3: CASRQTGGGPRLYGYTF
V: TRBV19; size: once; J: TRBJ1-2; D: -; DNA: TGTGCCAGTAGTACCGGGGAAGCTAACTATGGCTACACCTTC; CDR3: CASSTGEANYGYTF
V: TRBV6-5; size: -; J: TRBJ1-2; D: -; DNA: TGTGCCAGCACCCCGGGGAGCTCCTATGGCTACACCTTC; CDR3: CASTPGSSYGYTF
V: TRBV27; size: -; J: TRBJ1-1; D: -; DNA: TGTGCCAGCAGTACTAGGAGAGAGAACACTGAAGCTTTCTTT; CDR3: CASSTRRENTEAFF
V: TRBV5-1; size: -; J: TRBJ1-1; D: -; DNA: TGCGCCAGCAGCACACAGGGTTTGGGTGACACTGAAGCTTTCTTT; CDR3: CASSTQGLGDTEAFF
V: TRBV3-1/TRBV3-2; size: -; J: TRBJ2-6; D: -; DNA: TGTGCCAGCAGCCTAAACCAGGGTCGTGGGGCCAACGTCCTGACTTTC; CDR3: CASSLNQGRGANVLTF
V: TRBV5-1; size: -; J: TRBJ1-6; D: -; DNA: TGCGCCAGCAGCTTGAACAGTCGCGGGGGGCGCGGTTCACCCCTCCACTTT; CDR3: CASSLNSRGGRGSPLHF
V: TRBV5-1; size: -; J: TRBJ2-5; D: -; DNA: TGCGCCAGCAGCGACAGGTACCAAGAGACCCAGTACTTC; CDR3: CASSDRYQETQYF